This T cell receptor (beta chain) was sequenced in a study of chemoradiotherapy in HPV16-positive cancers. The CDR3 runs 14 residues. Between the trimmed V and J ends, which lost 0 bases and 4 bases, there was a span of 10 bases. Germline CDR1 SGHDT, CDR2 YYEEEE. Study results and caveats: Functional assays defining HPV-specific T cells used only a couple of HPV16-positive patients. Non-HPV-specific T cells did not expand in tumors during treatment, whereas candidate HPV-specific clones and E7-related motifs did. HPV-responsive T-cell expansion during chemoradiotherapy was linked to improved recurrence-free survival in HPV16-positive patients.

This clone has just one count. As yet, its antigen is unknown. Some clones are missing from TCRdb's copy, which holds only in-frame ones; the method was immunoSEQ multiplex PCR. The table lists approximately 27,000 clones, more than 80% of them singletons. Sequenced material: blood, taken from a patient who underwent chemoradiotherapy. The TCR comes from a human donor with HPV-associated anogenital cancer. The chain links TRBV5-6 to TRBJ1-1; D may be TRBD1 (6 bases). CDR3 bases: TGTGCCAGCAGCTTGGGAGGGGGTCCCACTGAAGCTTTCTTT. Translation: CASSLGGGPTEAFF.